Each of the 30 T cell receptor beta chains below was sequenced from the same sample in a study of vaccination effects on CD4 cells after COVID-19. Antigen-specific CD4+ T cells were first expanded with viral peptide pools by the ViraFEST assay and only then sequenced. Researchers isolated CD4+ T cells once roughly ten days of culture had elapsed. The cohort was immunized with two doses of either the BNT162b2 or mRNA-1273 vaccine. No antigen has been assigned to these receptors. Sequencing used immunoSEQ multiplex PCR; TCRdb keeps in-frame clones, though not all of them. This table holds around 33,000 clones, 82% found once. The source material was CD4+ T cells from PBMCs cultured with HCoV-NL63 spike peptides, sampled after COVID-19 vaccination. The receptors stem from a human donor who received a COVID-19 vaccine. Some clones in this sample may be carry-over from other donors' samples.

This sequence joins TRBV6-5 and TRBJ1-1, with no clear D. Germline V gene lookup returns CDR1 MNHEY and CDR2 SVGAGI. This CDR3 has 15 amino acids. Trimming took off 2 bases at V and 0 bases at J, with 10 bases between the two ends. The CDR3 DNA follows: TGTGCCAGCAGTTACCGATTCGATATGAACACTGAAGCTTTCTTT. This translates into CASSYRFDMNTEAFF.

The rearrangement links TRBV2 to TRBJ2-2, with no clear D. CDR1 is SNHLY, CDR2 FYNNEI, per germline. The CDR3 spans 13 residues. V gave up 4 bases and J gave up 1 base, with 4 bases separating them. The chain's CDR3 is CASSVKNTGELFF. The DNA for the CDR3 is TGTGCCAGCAGTGTTAAGAACACCGGGGAGCTGTTTTTT.

This clone turned up a few times. V and J are TRBV12-3 or TRBV12-4 and TRBJ1-5; no firm D call. The CDR3 is 12 amino acids. The V end lost 6 bases, the J end lost 4 bases, and 7 bases lay between the germline ends. The CDR3 reads CASRFANQPQHF. CDR3 DNA: TGTGCCAGCAGGTTCGCTAATCAGCCCCAGCATTTT.

The CDR3 coding sequence is TGTGCCAGCAGTTTGCGTACAGGGACTGGAAACACCATATATTTT. Translation: CASSLRTGTGNTIYF. V gene TRBV28 combines with J gene TRBJ1-3; the D gene is possibly TRBD1 (6 bases). Germline V gene lookup returns CDR1 MDHEN and CDR2 SYDVKM. CDR3 size: 15 residues. V gave up 3 bases and J gave up 2 bases, with 11 bases separating them. Based on the CDR3 plus reference TRBV28 and TRBJ1-3, the full variable domain is DVKVTQSSRYLVKRTGEKVFLECVQDMDHENMFWYRQDPGLGLRLIYFSYDVKMKEKGDIPEGYSVSREKKERFSLILESASTNQTSMYLCASSLRTGTGNTIYFGEGSWLTVV.

V and J are TRBV7-7 and TRBJ2-3; 7 bases match TRBD1. With V trimmed by 5 bases and J by 0 bases, 8 bases remained unmatched. There are 16 residues in the CDR3. The germline V gene has CDR1 SSHAT and CDR2 FNYEAQ (reference sequence). CDR3 coding DNA: TGTGCCAGCAGCCCGCGAACAGGGGCGAGCACAGATACGCAGTATTTT. Translation gives CASSPRTGASTDTQYF. Together with reference TRBV7-7 and TRBJ2-3, the CDR3 gives the full variable domain: GAGVSQSPRYKVTKRGQDVTLRCDPISSHATLYWYQQALGQGPEFLTYFNYEAQPDKSGLPSDRFSAERPEGSISTLTIQRTEQRDSAMYRCASSPRTGASTDTQYFGPGTRLTVL.

The rearrangement uses TRBV7-2 and TRBJ1-6; D may be TRBD1 (5 bases). CDR3 length equals 17 residues. Germline V gene lookup returns CDR1 SGHTA and CDR2 FQGNSA. V lost 5 bases and J 0 bases, leaving 14 bases between the germline ends. DNA of the CDR3: TGTGCCAGCAGCAATAGGGGACGGAGCTCCTATAATTCACCCCTCCACTTT. It yields the protein CASSNRGRSSYNSPLHF.

This clone was observed a single time. The chain carries TRBV11-2 and TRBJ2-7, with 7 bases matching TRBD2. Per the germline V gene, CDR1 is SGHAT and CDR2 is FQNNGV. V trimming: 7 bases; J trimming: 6 bases; junction bases outside the gene matches: 21. CDR3 size: 17 residues. The CDR3 here is CASKSFRGEGLLGEQYF. The CDR3 DNA is TGTGCCAGCAAGAGTTTCCGAGGGGAGGGGCTTCTTGGCGAGCAGTACTTC.

The count of this clone is one. The chain uses TRBV6-1 and TRBJ1-1; D may be TRBD1 (5 bases). This CDR3 contains 14 residues. Trimming removed 2 bases from V and 5 bases from J, with 12 bases in between. Germline V CDR1 and CDR2: MNHNS, SASEGT. The CDR3 DNA reads TGTGCCAGCAGTGAAACAGGAAGGATAACTGAAGCTTTCTTT. Its protein product is CASSETGRITEAFF.

The chain recombines TRBV27 with TRBJ1-6; TRBD1 agrees at 8 bases. Germline V CDR1 and CDR2: MNHEY, SMNVEV (reference sequence). V dropped 5 bases and J dropped 9; count of bases not matched to a gene: 15. The CDR3 length is 17 residues. The CDR3 coding sequence is TGTGCCAGCAGTCTAAAGGGGTCCGACAGGGGTAGTTCACCCCTCCACTTT. This gives the protein CASSLKGSDRGSSPLHF.

This chain connects TRBV7-3 to TRBJ1-2; 7 nucleotides line up with TRBD1. After removal of 5 bases from V and 4 bases from J, the junction contained 4 bases not matched to a gene. The CDR3 totals 13 residues. Per the germline V gene, CDR1 is SGHTA and CDR2 is FQGTGA. The CDR3 nucleotides read TGTGCCAGCAGCCCCGGGACAGCCTATGGCTACACCTTC. This codes for CASSPGTAYGYTF.

The CDR3 coding sequence is TGTGCCAGCAGGAGGACAGGCGCGAACACTGAAGCTTTCTTT. Translation: CASRRTGANTEAFF. The V gene is TRBV28, the J gene TRBJ1-1; 7 bases align to TRBD1. V dropped 6 bases and J dropped 1; count of bases not matched to a gene: 5. Germline V gene lookup returns CDR1 MDHEN and CDR2 SYDVKM. The CDR3 runs to 14 residues.

The chain combines TRBV28 with TRBJ2-7, with 8 bases identical to TRBD2. Germline CDR1 is MDHEN and CDR2 is SYDVKM. The V gene end was trimmed by 6 bases and the J gene end by 2 bases; junction bases not matched to a gene: 9. The CDR3 loop spans 15 amino acids. The CDR3 loop is CASSGGGKRTYEQYV. Here the CDR3 DNA reads TGTGCCAGCAGCGGGGGGGGGAAGCGGACCTACGAGCAGTACGTC.

This clone was counted between two and nine times. This chain connects TRBV24-1 to TRBJ2-7, with 8 nucleotides matching TRBD1. The V segment lost 4 bases and the J segment 0 bases; nucleotides outside the gene matches: 10. Germline V gene lookup returns CDR1 KGHDR and CDR2 SFDVKD. This CDR3 comprises 17 residues. CDR3 protein: CATSDQEGQESSYEQYV. The CDR3, as DNA: TGTGCCACCAGTGACCAAGAGGGACAGGAGAGCTCCTACGAGCAGTACGTC.

J is TRBJ1-1 and V is TRBV28; a weak D match, TRBD1 (5 bases). Looked up from germline, CDR1 is MDHEN and CDR2 is SYDVKM. The CDR3 sequence is 15 residues long. Trimming shortened V by 6 bases and J by 0 bases, and 14 bases separated the two germline ends. The CDR3 DNA is TGTGCCAGCAGGCCCTTCGGGACGGTGAACACTGAAGCTTTCTTT. It is translated as CASRPFGTVNTEAFF.

The chain is built from TRBV15 and TRBJ2-6; a weak D match, TRBD1 (6 bases). The V gene lost 2 bases and the J gene lost 1 base, with 6 bases spanning the gap. Germline CDR1 LNHNV, CDR2 YYDKDF (reference sequence). The CDR3 is made up of 15 amino acids. DNA of the CDR3: TGTGCCACCAGCAGAAGGGGGTCTGGGGCCAACGTCCTGACTTTC. Encoded protein: CATSRRGSGANVLTF.

This clone turned up a few times. The chain has TRBV7-9 and TRBJ2-2, with D hard to call. Trimming removed 2 bases at V and 6 bases at J, with 10 bases between. The V gene's germline CDR1 is SEHNR and CDR2 FQNEAQ (reference sequence). The CDR3 loop spans 14 amino acids. CDR3 sequence: CASSLRLWAGELFF. Here the CDR3 DNA reads TGTGCCAGCAGCTTAAGGCTCTGGGCCGGGGAGCTGTTTTTT.

The chain has TRBV2 and TRBJ1-2, with 11 positions matching TRBD1. The germline CDR1 and CDR2 sequences are SNHLY and FYNNEI. Germline trimming cut 5 bases from V and 9 bases from J; bases unmatched to any gene: 8. This CDR3 spans 14 amino acids. The CDR3 spells CASSPDRGLFRYTF. As DNA, the CDR3 is TGTGCCAGCAGTCCGGACAGGGGGCTATTCCGCTACACCTTC.

This clone was detected once. The chain employs TRBV7-8 and TRBJ1-2; D is uncertain. The V gene lost 1 base and the J gene lost 4 bases, with 16 bases spanning the gap. Germline V gives CDR1 SGHVS, CDR2 FQNEAQ. The CDR3 is 16 amino acids. CDR3 DNA: TGTGCCAGCAGCTTAGGAATAGGTCCTACCCTCTATGGCTACACCTTC. It codes for CASSLGIGPTLYGYTF.

This CDR3 reads CASSQLAGGTDTQYF. Here the CDR3 DNA reads TGTGCCAGCAGCCAACTAGCGGGAGGCACAGATACGCAGTATTTT. This rearrangement joins TRBV14 to TRBJ2-3; 10 bases fit TRBD2. The junction had 0 bases not matched to a gene; V was cut back by 2 bases and J by 1 base. In germline, CDR1 is SGHDN, CDR2 FVKESK. The CDR3 contains 15 residues.

This clone was counted between two and nine times. The rearrangement links TRBV5-1 to TRBJ2-5; 7 bases align to TRBD2. The CDR3 length is 16 residues. Per the germline V gene, CDR1 is SGHRS and CDR2 is YFSETQ. J gave up 5 bases and V 1 base, and 11 bases lay outside the gene matches. The CDR3 DNA is TGCGCCAGCAGCTTGTCAACTAGCGTTGAACAGGAGACCCAGTACTTC. The encoded protein is CASSLSTSVEQETQYF.

This clone was recorded only once. The chain carries TRBV7-2 and TRBJ2-3; TRBD2 matches 10 bases. V lost 4 bases and J lost 2; bases outside the gene matches: 6. Germline V gene lookup returns CDR1 SGHTA and CDR2 FQGNSA. CDR3 length equals 16 residues. The CDR3 coding sequence is TGTGCCAGCAGCTACAAGCGGGGGGGATCCACAGATACGCAGTATTTT. Its translation is CASSYKRGGSTDTQYF.

The chain couples TRBV19 to TRBJ2-5; TRBD1 is a possible D gene (6 bases). There are 15 residues in the CDR3. Germline CDR1 is LNHDA and CDR2 is SQIVND (reference sequence). Trimming pared 5 bases from V and 7 bases from J, leaving 20 bases between. The CDR3 sequence: CASSLQPDSPGTQYF. The CDR3 DNA is TGTGCCAGTAGTCTCCAGCCGGACAGCCCGGGGACCCAGTACTTC. The full variable domain, in which reference TRBV19 and TRBJ2-5 provide the parts outside the CDR3, is DGGITQSPKYLFRKEGQNVTLSCEQNLNHDAMYWYRQDPGQGLRLIYYSQIVNDFQKGDIAEGYSVSREKKESFPLTVTSAQKNPTAFYLCASSLQPDSPGTQYFGPGTRLLVL.

The genes are TRBV6-5 and TRBJ2-2; 8 bases are a match to TRBD1. V dropped 7 bases and J dropped 7; count of bases not matched to a gene: 11. This CDR3 has 15 amino acids. Germline V lookup: CDR1 MNHEY, CDR2 SVGAGI. The CDR3 protein is CASTRQGTADGELFF. As DNA, the CDR3 is TGTGCCAGCACCCGACAGGGGACCGCGGACGGGGAGCTGTTTTTT.

The chain uses TRBV18 and TRBJ2-7; D is uncertain. V was pared by 3 bases and J by 0 bases, with 3 bases between. Germline values: CDR1 KGHSH, CDR2 LQKENI. The CDR3 runs to 12 residues. Here the CDR3 reads CASSPNSYEQYV. The CDR3, as DNA: TGTGCCAGCTCACCGAACTCCTACGAGCAGTACGTC.

The chain links TRBV6-1 to TRBJ1-2, with D possibly matching TRBD1 (6 bases). Germline V lookup: CDR1 MNHNS, CDR2 SASEGT. The germline V and J ends were trimmed by 2 bases and 8 bases, with 18 bases remaining between them. The CDR3 has 15 residues. The CDR3 nucleotides are TGTGCCAGCAGTGAACCCCGGGGGCCTTTGGAGGGCTACACCTTC. It yields the protein CASSEPRGPLEGYTF.

V usage is TRBV3-1 (or the pseudogene TRBV3-2) and J usage is TRBJ1-6; perhaps TRBD1 as D (6 bases). There are 15 residues in the CDR3. The V end was cut by 2 bases, the J end by 8 bases, with 13 bases between. Germline values: CDR1 LGHDT, CDR2 YNNKEL (reference sequence). In nucleotides, the CDR3 is TGTGCCAGCAGCCAACCAGGGGCACAAGATTCACCCCTCCACTTT. Its protein product is CASSQPGAQDSPLHF.

The V and J genes are TRBV12-3 or TRBV12-4 and TRBJ1-5; the D gene is possibly TRBD1 (5 bases). The CDR3 spans 13 residues. V was trimmed by 5 bases and J by 11 bases, leaving 16 bases between them. The CDR3 DNA reads as TGTGCCAGCAGTCCGGGCGTGGGGGGAGCCCAGCATTTT. Translating it yields CASSPGVGGAQHF.

The chain couples TRBV10-1 to TRBJ2-1; possibly TRBD1 for D (5 bases). Trimming took off 4 bases at V and 8 bases at J, with 15 bases between the two ends. This CDR3 comprises 14 residues. Germline V gene sequence: CDR1 WNHNN, CDR2 SYGVQD (reference sequence). The CDR3 DNA reads TGCGCCAGCAGTGCGGCAGGGAAGGTGGATGAGCAGTTCTTC. Protein product: CASSAAGKVDEQFF.

The chain combines TRBV5-1 with TRBJ2-7; 8 bases match TRBD1. V shed 1 base and J 7 bases; nucleotides not matched to a gene: 10. Germline-derived CDR1 and CDR2 are SGHRS and YFSETQ. This CDR3 spans 15 amino acids. The CDR3 region has the DNA TGCGCCAGCAGCTTGAACGCAGGGGGCCTGACTGAGCAGTACGTC. This gives the protein CASSLNAGGLTEQYV.

The V and J genes are TRBV18 and TRBJ1-5; D not resolved. Germline V gene data show CDR1 as KGHSH and CDR2 as LQKENI. Trimming removed 2 bases at V and 3 bases at J, with 8 bases between. The CDR3 totals 14 residues. This chain's CDR3 is CASSPTGANQPQHF. The CDR3 DNA follows: TGTGCCAGCTCACCAACGGGAGCCAATCAGCCCCAGCATTTT.